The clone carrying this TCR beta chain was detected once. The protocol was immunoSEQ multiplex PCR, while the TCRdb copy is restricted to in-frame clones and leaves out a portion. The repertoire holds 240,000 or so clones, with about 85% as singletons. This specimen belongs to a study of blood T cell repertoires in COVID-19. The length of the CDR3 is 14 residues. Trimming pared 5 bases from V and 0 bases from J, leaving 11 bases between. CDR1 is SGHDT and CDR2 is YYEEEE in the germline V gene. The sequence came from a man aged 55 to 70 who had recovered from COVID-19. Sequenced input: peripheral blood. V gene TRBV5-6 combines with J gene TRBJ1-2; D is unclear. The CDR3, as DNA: TGTGCCAGCAGTGAGGGTGCGGCTAACTATGGCTACACCTTC. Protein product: CASSEGAANYGYTF.